Presented here are 31 T cell receptor beta chains from one specimen sequenced in a study of blood T cell repertoires in COVID-19. The assay was immunoSEQ multiplex PCR, and TCRdb's table has in-frame clones only and misses some. The sample consists of roughly 280,000 clones, just under 90% of them appearing once. The sequencing sample was made of PBMCs or T cells enriched from blood (not recorded which). All receptors derive from a woman in her fifties or sixties who had recovered from COVID-19.

This chain links TRBV5-6 with TRBJ2-7; TRBD2 matches at 15 bases. The CDR3 length is 14 residues. Germline values: CDR1 SGHDT, CDR2 YYEEEE. V shed 3 bases and J 7 bases; nucleotides not matched to a gene: 2. CDR3 sequence (DNA): TGTGCCAGCAGCTGGGGACTAGCGGGAGGAGAGCAGTACTTC. It encodes CASSWGLAGGEQYF.

The chain employs TRBV28 and TRBJ1-1, with D perhaps TRBD1 (5 bases). CDR3 size: 14 residues. V shed 7 bases and J shed 4 bases, with 16 bases lying between them. Germline V gene lookup returns CDR1 MDHEN and CDR2 SYDVKM. The CDR3 coding sequence is TGTGCCAGCATCCTATCCCGTCAGGGCACTGAAGCTTTCTTT. This sequence encodes CASILSRQGTEAFF. Using reference TRBV28 and TRBJ1-1 for the parts outside the CDR3, the full variable domain is DVKVTQSSRYLVKRTGEKVFLECVQDMDHENMFWYRQDPGLGLRLIYFSYDVKMKEKGDIPEGYSVSREKKERFSLILESASTNQTSMYLCASILSRQGTEAFFGQGTRLTVV.

The chain combines TRBV3-1 (or the pseudogene TRBV3-2) with TRBJ2-6, with 9 bases matching TRBD2. The trim removed 1 base at V and 2 bases at J, leaving 9 bases unmatched. Germline V CDR1 and CDR2: LGHDT, YNNKEL (reference sequence). This CDR3 is built from 19 residues. The CDR3 spells CASSQGGFAGGPGANVLTF. The CDR3 DNA reads TGTGCCAGCAGCCAAGGAGGTTTTGCGGGAGGGCCTGGGGCCAACGTCCTGACTTTC.

This rearrangement joins TRBV12-3 or TRBV12-4 to TRBJ1-2; TRBD1 matches at 10 bases. The CDR3 consists of 13 residues. Trimming took 4 bases from V and 4 from J; bases not matched to a gene: 0. CDR3 in amino acids: CASSWTGGYGYTF. In DNA form, the CDR3 reads TGTGCCAGCAGTTGGACAGGGGGCTATGGCTACACCTTC.

The chain combines TRBV3-1 (or the pseudogene TRBV3-2) with TRBJ1-5, with 8 bases lining up with TRBD1. The germline V gene encodes CDR1 LGHDT and CDR2 YNNKEL (reference sequence). The J segment lost 2 bases and the V segment lost 3 bases, leaving 9 bases of the junction unmatched. This CDR3 has 17 residues. In DNA, the CDR3 is TGTGCCAGCAGCCATACAGGGGGGGGCTTGGGCAATCAGCCCCAGCATTTT. Its protein product is CASSHTGGGLGNQPQHF.

This clone showed up just once. V is TRBV2 and J is TRBJ1-6; D not certain. V was cut by 3 bases and J by 7 bases, with 10 bases left in between. CDR3 length: 14 residues. Germline V gene data show CDR1 as SNHLY and CDR2 as FYNNEI. The CDR3 sequence is CASSDSRLNSPLHF. In nucleotides, the CDR3 is TGTGCCAGCAGTGATTCCCGGTTAAATTCACCCCTCCACTTT.

This clone appeared a few times. The chain joins TRBV27 to TRBJ1-1, with D possibly TRBD1 on 5 matching bases. CDR1 is MNHEY, CDR2 SMNVEV, per germline (reference sequence). Trimming removed 7 bases from V and 8 bases from J, with 23 bases in between. The CDR3 length is 15 residues. In nucleotides, the CDR3 is TGTGCCAGCACCCCGATGGCCCAGGGTGCTTCAGAAGCTTTCTTT. This gives the protein CASTPMAQGASEAFF.

This clone was picked up one time. The chain has TRBV6-5 and TRBJ1-6; D call uncertain. The CDR3 consists of 15 residues. V was shortened by 2 bases and J by 3 bases, with 8 bases between the two germline ends. The germline V gene encodes CDR1 MNHEY and CDR2 SVGAGI. The CDR3: CASSYSSGYNSPLHF. The DNA of the CDR3 is TGTGCCAGCAGTTACAGCTCGGGCTATAATTCACCCCTCCACTTT.

The chain carries TRBV15 and TRBJ2-3, with a tentative D call TRBD2 (6 bases). This CDR3 has 17 residues. Trimming took off 3 bases at V and 0 bases at J, with 16 bases between the two ends. CDR1 and CDR2 (germline): LNHNV, YYDKDF (reference sequence). The CDR3 protein is CATSRGGLTSSTDTQYF. The CDR3 coding sequence is TGTGCCACCAGCAGGGGAGGTTTAACATCTAGCACAGATACGCAGTATTTT.

This chain uses TRBV9 with TRBJ2-7, with D possibly being TRBD2 (6 bases). The V end was cut by 4 bases, the J end by 4 bases, with 15 bases between. Germline-derived CDR1 and CDR2 are SGDLS and YYNGEE. CDR3 length equals 14 residues. Here the CDR3 DNA reads TGTGCCAGCAGCCCCGCTAGCGTGGGGTACGAGCAGTACTTC. This gives the protein CASSPASVGYEQYF.

The chain has TRBV27 and TRBJ1-1; tentative D call: TRBD1 (5 bases). CDR3 length: 15 amino acids. V gave up 6 bases and J gave up 5 bases, with 19 bases separating them. CDR1 MNHEY and CDR2 SMNVEV come from the germline V gene (reference sequence). The CDR3 region has the DNA TGTGCCAGCAGCCAACAAGGACGGGGGGGGACTGAAGCTTTCTTT. Translated: CASSQQGRGGTEAFF.

The chain uses TRBV3-1 (or the pseudogene TRBV3-2) and TRBJ1-2, with TRBD1 identical over 7 bases. The germline V gene encodes CDR1 LGHDT and CDR2 YNNKEL (reference sequence). CDR3 length: 15 residues. Trimming cost V 5 bases and J 6 bases; bases outside gene matches: 12. This chain's CDR3 is CASSNVLLQGDGYTF. The CDR3 region has the DNA TGTGCCAGCAGCAATGTTCTACTCCAGGGGGATGGCTACACCTTC.

This sequence joins TRBV21-1 and TRBJ1-6; no check of the table's D call, TRBD1, against the DNA was made. TRBV21-1 is deemed a pseudogene. The CDR3 extends over 15 amino acids. CDR3 in DNA: TGTGCCAGCAGCAATCAGCAGAAACAGGGCTCACCCCTCCACTTT. It translates to CASSNQQKQGSPLHF.

This chain connects TRBV18 to TRBJ1-4; D is unclear. V was cut by 3 bases and J by 5 bases, with 13 bases left in between. CDR3 length equals 15 residues. CDR1 is KGHSH, CDR2 LQKENI, per germline. The CDR3 reads CASSPSPSGNEKLFF. Here the CDR3 DNA reads TGTGCCAGCTCACCGTCCCCCTCGGGGAATGAAAAACTGTTTTTT.

The chain joins TRBV19 to TRBJ1-2, with 9 bases that match TRBD1. Looked up from germline, CDR1 is LNHDA and CDR2 is SQIVND (reference sequence). There are 17 residues in the CDR3. V dropped 6 bases and J dropped 8; count of bases not matched to a gene: 19. The CDR3 DNA reads as TGTGCCAGTAGGATCATAGGACAGGGGAGCACTAGAGGAGGCTACACCTTC. It encodes CASRIIGQGSTRGGYTF.

The chain joins TRBV28 to TRBJ1-4; 7 positions match TRBD1. The CDR3 has 14 amino acids. From germline, CDR1 is MDHEN and CDR2 SYDVKM. V lost 5 bases, J lost 7 bases, and 7 bases stayed unmatched. This chain's CDR3 is CASSPGQAAEKLFF. CDR3 bases: TGTGCCAGCAGTCCCGGACAGGCGGCTGAAAAACTGTTTTTT. Full variable domain (rest looked up from reference TRBV28 and TRBJ1-4): DVKVTQSSRYLVKRTGEKVFLECVQDMDHENMFWYRQDPGLGLRLIYFSYDVKMKEKGDIPEGYSVSREKKERFSLILESASTNQTSMYLCASSPGQAAEKLFFGSGTQLSVL.

The count of this clone is one. In nucleotides, the CDR3 is TGTGCCAGCAGTTTAGGACTAGCCCAGCAGTTCTTC. Residues: CASSLGLAQQFF. V gene TRBV12-3 or TRBV12-4 combines with J gene TRBJ2-1, with 7 positions matching TRBD2. This CDR3 comprises 12 residues. The V and J ends lost 1 base and 11 bases, in that order; junction bases with no gene match: 2.

The V gene is TRBV11-1, the J gene TRBJ2-7, with 10 bases lining up with TRBD2. J gave up 12 bases and V 1 base, and 6 bases lay outside the gene matches. Germline lookup yields CDR1 SGHAT and CDR2 FQDESV (reference sequence). CDR3 size: 13 residues. The CDR3 region has the DNA TGTGCCAGCAGCTTAGGACTAGCGGGCACTGCGTACTTC. Translating gives CASSLGLAGTAYF. Full variable domain (remainder filled in from reference TRBV11-1 and TRBJ2-7): EAEVAQSPRYKITEKSQAVAFWCDPISGHATLYWYRQILGQGPELLVQFQDESVVDDSQLPKDRFSAERLKGVDSTLKIQPAELGDSAMYLCASSLGLAGTAYFGPGTRLTVT.

The chain joins TRBV5-1 to TRBJ1-1, with D possibly TRBD1 on 6 matching bases. CDR3 length: 15 residues. Per germline, CDR1 SGHRS and CDR2 YFSETQ. V lost 0 bases and J 3 bases, leaving 12 bases between the germline ends. This CDR3 reads CASSLADRTYTEAFF. The CDR3 DNA reads as TGCGCCAGCAGCTTGGCCGACAGGACGTACACTGAAGCTTTCTTT.

The CDR3 spells CASSLGLADEQFF. As DNA, the CDR3 is TGTGCCAGCAGCTTGGGTCTAGCAGATGAGCAGTTCTTC. This chain uses TRBV5-6 with TRBJ2-1; TRBD2 is a possible D gene (5 bases). Germline loops: CDR1 SGHDT, CDR2 YYEEEE. Between the trimmed V and J ends, which lost 0 bases and 8 bases, there was a span of 9 bases. The CDR3 totals 13 residues.

The CDR3 coding sequence is TGTGCCAGCAGTTTACTTCGAGGAAGCACTGAAGCTTTCTTT. Protein: CASSLLRGSTEAFF. V gene TRBV27 combines with J gene TRBJ1-1; no reliable D call. CDR1 is MNHEY, CDR2 SMNVEV, per germline (reference sequence). Deletions cut 2 bases from V and 4 bases from J, with 11 bases between. The CDR3 loop spans 14 amino acids.

The chain uses TRBV15 and TRBJ2-7; D uncertain. The length of the CDR3 is 16 residues. Germline V gene lookup returns CDR1 LNHNV and CDR2 YYDKDF (reference sequence). Trimming left V 0 bases short and J 0 bases short, with 12 bases between. The CDR3 sequence is CATSRDMSASSYEQYF. The CDR3 nucleotides are TGTGCCACCAGCAGAGATATGAGTGCGAGCTCCTACGAGCAGTACTTC.

This clone was seen just once. This rearrangement joins TRBV27 to TRBJ2-2; maybe TRBD1 (6 bases). There are 15 residues in the CDR3. Germline V gives CDR1 MNHEY, CDR2 SMNVEV (reference sequence). V shed 5 bases and J shed 7 bases, with 17 bases lying between them. This CDR3 reads CASSARRGFFGELFF. CDR3 DNA sequence: TGTGCCAGCAGTGCCCGCAGGGGATTCTTCGGGGAGCTGTTTTTT.

The rearrangement uses TRBV10-3 and TRBJ2-1; 10 positions match TRBD1. V dropped 6 bases and J dropped 10; count of bases not matched to a gene: 6. CDR1 is ENHRY and CDR2 is SYGVKD in the germline V gene. The CDR3 extends over 13 amino acids. The CDR3 coding sequence is TGTGCCATCAGGGAGACAGGGGGCGCCGAGCAGTTCTTC. The encoded protein is CAIRETGGAEQFF.

The chain couples TRBV9 to TRBJ2-3; 8 nucleotides agree with TRBD2. Germline loops: CDR1 SGDLS, CDR2 YYNGEE. V shed 0 bases, J shed 4 bases, and the junction held 10 bases outside the gene matches. The CDR3 is 17 amino acids. CDR3 sequence reads: CASSVANAGGRADTQYF. DNA for the CDR3: TGTGCCAGCAGCGTAGCTAATGCGGGGGGACGAGCAGATACGCAGTATTTT.

V gene TRBV7-9 combines with J gene TRBJ1-2, with D tentatively TRBD1 (5 bases). This CDR3 is built from 14 residues. CDR1 and CDR2 from the germline V gene are SEHNR and FQNEAQ (reference sequence). Between the trimmed V and J ends, which lost 5 bases and 5 bases, there was a span of 15 bases. The CDR3 region has the DNA TGTGCCAGCAGCCCAGGCGGGGGTTCATATGGCTACACCTTC. Its protein is CASSPGGGSYGYTF.

V is TRBV19 and J is TRBJ1-4; D ambiguous. CDR3 size: 16 residues. Germline loops: CDR1 LNHDA, CDR2 SQIVND (reference sequence). Trimming stripped 5 bases from V and 4 bases from J, with 17 bases between. The CDR3 sequence is CASSLQIGRHNEKLFF. The CDR3 region has the DNA TGTGCCAGTAGTCTACAAATAGGCAGGCATAATGAAAAACTGTTTTTT.

This chain joins TRBV21-1 and TRBJ2-2; TRBD2 reflects the table's D call only, with no check against the DNA. TRBV21-1 is a listed pseudogene. The CDR3 is 16 amino acids. The CDR3 sequence is CASSKSTALNTGELFF. DNA of the CDR3: TGTGCCAGCAGCAAATCCACCGCGCTGAACACCGGGGAGCTGTTTTTT.

This chain joins TRBV7-8 and TRBJ1-3; D is unresolved. Trimming stripped 4 bases from V and 4 bases from J, with 8 bases between. Per the germline V gene, CDR1 is SGHVS and CDR2 is FQNEAQ. The CDR3 length is 13 residues. The DNA of the CDR3 is TGTGCCAGCAGCTCCCAGGTCGGAAACACCATATATTTT. This sequence encodes CASSSQVGNTIYF.

V and J are TRBV2 and TRBJ2-1; 13 positions agree with TRBD2. Trimming cost V 9 bases and J 9 bases; bases outside gene matches: 5. The CDR3 runs to 13 residues. The germline V gene has CDR1 SNHLY and CDR2 FYNNEI. The CDR3 DNA is TGTGCCAGTTGGACTAGCGGGGGCGCTGAGCAGTTCTTC. This translates into CASWTSGGAEQFF.

V usage is TRBV5-8 and J usage is TRBJ1-2; the match to TRBD1 covers 8 bases. Trimming cost V 5 bases and J 3 bases; bases outside gene matches: 12. Germline V gene data show CDR1 as SGHTS and CDR2 as YDEGEE. CDR3 length: 16 residues. CDR3: CASRTTGGSKHYGYTF. Written as DNA, the CDR3 is TGTGCCAGCAGAACAACAGGGGGATCCAAACACTATGGCTACACCTTC.